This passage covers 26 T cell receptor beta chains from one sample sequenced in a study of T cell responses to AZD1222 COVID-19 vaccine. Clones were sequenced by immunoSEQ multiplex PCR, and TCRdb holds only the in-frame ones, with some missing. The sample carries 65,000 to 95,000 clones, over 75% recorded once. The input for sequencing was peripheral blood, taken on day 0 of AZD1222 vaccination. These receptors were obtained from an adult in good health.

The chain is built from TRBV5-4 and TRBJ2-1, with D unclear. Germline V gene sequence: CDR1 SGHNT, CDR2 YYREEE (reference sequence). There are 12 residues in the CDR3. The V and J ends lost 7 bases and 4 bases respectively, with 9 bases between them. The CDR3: CASSTGYNEQFF. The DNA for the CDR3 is TGTGCCAGCTCTACGGGTTACAATGAGCAGTTCTTC.

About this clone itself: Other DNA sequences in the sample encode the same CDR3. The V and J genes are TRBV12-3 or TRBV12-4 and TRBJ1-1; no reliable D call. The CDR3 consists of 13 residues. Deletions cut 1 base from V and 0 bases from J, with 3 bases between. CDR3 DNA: TGTGCCAGCAGTTTAGGACTGAACACTGAAGCTTTCTTT. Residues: CASSLGLNTEAFF.

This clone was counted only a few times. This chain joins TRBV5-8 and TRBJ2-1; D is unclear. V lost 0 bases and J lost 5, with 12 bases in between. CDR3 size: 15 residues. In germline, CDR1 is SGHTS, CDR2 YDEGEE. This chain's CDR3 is CASSLDPVGDNEQFF. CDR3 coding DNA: TGTGCCAGCAGCTTGGACCCCGTAGGCGACAATGAGCAGTTCTTC.

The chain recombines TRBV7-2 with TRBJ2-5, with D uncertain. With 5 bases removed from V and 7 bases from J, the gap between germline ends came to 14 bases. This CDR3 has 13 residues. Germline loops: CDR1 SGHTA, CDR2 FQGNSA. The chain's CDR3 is CASSTPDGRTQYF. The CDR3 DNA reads TGTGCCAGCAGCACCCCAGACGGTAGGACCCAGTACTTC.

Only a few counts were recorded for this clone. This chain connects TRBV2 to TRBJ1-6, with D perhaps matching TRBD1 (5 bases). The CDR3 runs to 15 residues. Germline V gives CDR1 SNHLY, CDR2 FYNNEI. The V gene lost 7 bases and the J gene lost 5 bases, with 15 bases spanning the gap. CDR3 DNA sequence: TGTGCCAGCACACTGAACGGGGGTAATAATTCACCCCTCCACTTT. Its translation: CASTLNGGNNSPLHF.

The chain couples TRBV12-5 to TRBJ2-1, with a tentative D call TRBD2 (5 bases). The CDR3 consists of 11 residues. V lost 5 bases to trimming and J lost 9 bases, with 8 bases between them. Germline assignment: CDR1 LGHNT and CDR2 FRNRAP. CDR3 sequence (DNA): TGTGCTAGTGGTGCTCTAGCTGAGCAGTTCTTC. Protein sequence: CASGALAEQFF.

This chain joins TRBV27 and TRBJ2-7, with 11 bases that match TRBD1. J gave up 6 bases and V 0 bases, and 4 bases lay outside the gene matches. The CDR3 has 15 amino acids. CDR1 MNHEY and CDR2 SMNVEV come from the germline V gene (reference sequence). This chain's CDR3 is CASSLSTGQGGEQYF. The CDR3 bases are TGTGCCAGCAGTTTATCAACGGGACAGGGGGGCGAGCAGTACTTC.

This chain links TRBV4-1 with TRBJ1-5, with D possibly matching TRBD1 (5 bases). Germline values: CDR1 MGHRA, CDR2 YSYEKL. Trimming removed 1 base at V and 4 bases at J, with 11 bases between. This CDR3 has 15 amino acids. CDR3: CASSQAPGGNQPQHF. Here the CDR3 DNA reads TGCGCCAGCAGCCAAGCCCCGGGGGGGAATCAGCCCCAGCATTTT.

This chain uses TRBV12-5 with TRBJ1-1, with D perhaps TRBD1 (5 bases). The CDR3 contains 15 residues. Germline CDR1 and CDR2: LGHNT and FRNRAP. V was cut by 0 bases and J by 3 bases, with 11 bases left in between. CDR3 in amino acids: CASGLVGGSHTEAFF. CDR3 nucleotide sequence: TGTGCTAGTGGTTTGGTCGGGGGATCCCACACTGAAGCTTTCTTT.

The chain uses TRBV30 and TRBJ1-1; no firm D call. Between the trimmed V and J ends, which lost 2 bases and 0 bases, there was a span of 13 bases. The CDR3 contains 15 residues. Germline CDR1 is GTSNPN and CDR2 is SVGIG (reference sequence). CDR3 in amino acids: CAWSRSRTVNTEAFF. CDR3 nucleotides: TGTGCCTGGAGTCGTTCCCGGACGGTGAACACTGAAGCTTTCTTT.

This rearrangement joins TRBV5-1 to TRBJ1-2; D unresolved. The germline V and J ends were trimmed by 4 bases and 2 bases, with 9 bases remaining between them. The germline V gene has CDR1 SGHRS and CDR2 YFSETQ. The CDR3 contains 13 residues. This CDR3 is CASSQDPNYGYTF. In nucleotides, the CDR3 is TGCGCCAGCAGCCAGGACCCAAACTATGGCTACACCTTC. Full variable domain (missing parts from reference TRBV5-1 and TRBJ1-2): KAGVTQTPRYLIKTRGQQVTLSCSPISGHRSVSWYQQTPGQGLQFLFEYFSETQRNKGNFPGRFSGRQFSNSRSEMNVSTLELGDSALYLCASSQDPNYGYTFGSGTRLTVV.

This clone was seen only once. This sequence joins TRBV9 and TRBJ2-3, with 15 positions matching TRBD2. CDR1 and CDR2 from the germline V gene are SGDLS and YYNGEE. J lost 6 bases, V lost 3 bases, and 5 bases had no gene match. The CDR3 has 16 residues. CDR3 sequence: CASSAGLAGGGDTQYF. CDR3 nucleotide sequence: TGTGCCAGCAGCGCGGGACTAGCGGGGGGCGGGGATACGCAGTATTTT. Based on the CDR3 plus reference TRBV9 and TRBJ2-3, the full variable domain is DSGVTQTPKHLITATGQRVTLRCSPRSGDLSVYWYQQSLDQGLQFLIQYYNGEERAKGNILERFSAQQFPDLHSELNLSSLELGDSALYFCASSAGLAGGGDTQYFGPGTRLTVL.

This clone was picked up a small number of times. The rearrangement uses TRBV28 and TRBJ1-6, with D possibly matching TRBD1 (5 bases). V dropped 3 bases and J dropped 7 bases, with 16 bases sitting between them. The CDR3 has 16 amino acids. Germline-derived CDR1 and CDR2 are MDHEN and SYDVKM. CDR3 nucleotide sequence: TGTGCCAGCAGTTTCCCCCAGGGTGGGGAAAATTCACCCCTCCACTTT. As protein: CASSFPQGGENSPLHF.

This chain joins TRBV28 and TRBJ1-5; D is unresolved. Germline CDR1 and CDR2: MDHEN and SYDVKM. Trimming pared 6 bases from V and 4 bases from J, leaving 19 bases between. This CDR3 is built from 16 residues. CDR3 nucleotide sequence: TGTGCCAGCAGCCTAATGGTTACCCGCGCGAATCAGCCCCAGCATTTT. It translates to CASSLMVTRANQPQHF.

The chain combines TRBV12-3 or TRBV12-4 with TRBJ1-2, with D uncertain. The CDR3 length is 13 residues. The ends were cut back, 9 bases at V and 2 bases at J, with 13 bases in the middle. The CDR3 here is CASQPDGNYGYTF. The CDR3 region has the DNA TGTGCCAGTCAACCGGACGGAAACTATGGCTACACCTTC.

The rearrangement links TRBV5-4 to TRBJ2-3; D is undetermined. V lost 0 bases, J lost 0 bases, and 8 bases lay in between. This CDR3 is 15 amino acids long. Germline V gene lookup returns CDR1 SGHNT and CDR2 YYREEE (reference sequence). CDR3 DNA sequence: TGTGCCAGCAGCTTGGACGGTCCTAGCACAGATACGCAGTATTTT. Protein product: CASSLDGPSTDTQYF.

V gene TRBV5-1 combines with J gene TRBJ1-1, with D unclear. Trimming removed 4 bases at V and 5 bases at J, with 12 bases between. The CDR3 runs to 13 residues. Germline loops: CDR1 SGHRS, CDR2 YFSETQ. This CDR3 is CASSGEVGTEAFF. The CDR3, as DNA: TGCGCCAGCAGCGGGGAAGTTGGGACTGAAGCTTTCTTT.

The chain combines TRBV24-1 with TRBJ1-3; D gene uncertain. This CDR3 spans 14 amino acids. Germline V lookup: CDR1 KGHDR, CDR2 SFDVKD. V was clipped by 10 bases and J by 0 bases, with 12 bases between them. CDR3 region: CATKPGFSGNTIYF. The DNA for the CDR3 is TGTGCCACTAAACCGGGGTTCTCTGGAAACACCATATATTTT.

Here the CDR3 reads CASSTIGQGDTEAFF. For the CDR3, the DNA is TGTGCCAGTAGTACCATAGGACAGGGTGACACTGAAGCTTTCTTT. The rearrangement joins TRBV19 to TRBJ1-1, with 8 bases lining up with TRBD1. This CDR3 spans 15 amino acids. V was pared by 4 bases and J by 3 bases, with 7 bases of the junction left unmatched. CDR1 and CDR2 from the germline V gene are LNHDA and SQIVND (reference sequence).

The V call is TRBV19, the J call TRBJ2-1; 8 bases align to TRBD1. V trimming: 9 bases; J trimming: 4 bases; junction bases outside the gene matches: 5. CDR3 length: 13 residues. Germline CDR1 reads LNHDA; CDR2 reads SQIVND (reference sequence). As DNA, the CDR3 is TGTGCCAGCGCGGACAGGGCGTACAATGAGCAGTTCTTC. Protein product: CASADRAYNEQFF.

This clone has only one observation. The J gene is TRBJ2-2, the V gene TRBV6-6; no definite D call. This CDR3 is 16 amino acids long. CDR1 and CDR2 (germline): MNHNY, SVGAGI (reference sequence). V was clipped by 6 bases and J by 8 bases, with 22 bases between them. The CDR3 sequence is CASRGLATSHAGELFF. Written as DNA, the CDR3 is TGTGCCAGCAGGGGTCTCGCAACATCTCATGCGGGGGAGCTGTTTTTT.

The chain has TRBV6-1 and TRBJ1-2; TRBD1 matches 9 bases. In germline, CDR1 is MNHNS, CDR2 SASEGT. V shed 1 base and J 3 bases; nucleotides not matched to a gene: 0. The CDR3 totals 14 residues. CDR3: CASSEGTGDYGYTF. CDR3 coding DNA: TGTGCCAGCAGTGAAGGGACAGGGGACTATGGCTACACCTTC.

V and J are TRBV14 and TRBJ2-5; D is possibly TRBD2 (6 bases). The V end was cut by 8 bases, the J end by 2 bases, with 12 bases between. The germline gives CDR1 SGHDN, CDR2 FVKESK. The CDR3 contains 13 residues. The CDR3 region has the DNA TGTGCCAGCTCAGGCGGGATACAAGAGACCCAGTACTTC. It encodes CASSGGIQETQYF.

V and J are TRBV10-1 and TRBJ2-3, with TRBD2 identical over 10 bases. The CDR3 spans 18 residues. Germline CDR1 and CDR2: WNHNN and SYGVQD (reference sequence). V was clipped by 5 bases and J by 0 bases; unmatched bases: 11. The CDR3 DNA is TGCGCCAGCAGTCGAACCGATTTAGCGGGGGGAAGCACAGATACGCAGTATTTT. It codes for CASSRTDLAGGSTDTQYF.

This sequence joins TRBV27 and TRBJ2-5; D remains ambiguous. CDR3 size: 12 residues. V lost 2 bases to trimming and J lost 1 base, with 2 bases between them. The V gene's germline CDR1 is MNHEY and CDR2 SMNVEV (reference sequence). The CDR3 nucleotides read TGTGCCAGCAGTTTACGCCAAGAGACCCAGTACTTC. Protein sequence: CASSLRQETQYF.

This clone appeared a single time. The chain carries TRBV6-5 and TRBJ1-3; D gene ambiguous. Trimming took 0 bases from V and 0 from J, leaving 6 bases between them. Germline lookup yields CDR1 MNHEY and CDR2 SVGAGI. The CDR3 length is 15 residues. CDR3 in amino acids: CASSYSDGSGNTIYF. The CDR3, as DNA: TGTGCCAGCAGTTACTCGGACGGCTCTGGAAACACCATATATTTT.